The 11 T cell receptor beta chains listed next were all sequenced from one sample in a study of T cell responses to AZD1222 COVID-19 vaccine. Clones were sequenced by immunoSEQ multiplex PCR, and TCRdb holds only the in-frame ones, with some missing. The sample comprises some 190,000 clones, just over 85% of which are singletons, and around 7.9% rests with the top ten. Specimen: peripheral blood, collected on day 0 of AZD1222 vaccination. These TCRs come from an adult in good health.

The CDR3 DNA reads as TGCGCCAGCAGTGAGTCCATTGGGAGACCGGGGAACGAGCAGTACTTC. It is translated as CASSESIGRPGNEQYF. The chain combines TRBV10-1 with TRBJ2-7, with D possibly matching TRBD2 (5 bases). The CDR3 spans 16 residues. V shed 0 bases and J shed 5 bases, with 17 bases lying between them. Germline CDR1 is WNHNN and CDR2 is SYGVQD (reference sequence).

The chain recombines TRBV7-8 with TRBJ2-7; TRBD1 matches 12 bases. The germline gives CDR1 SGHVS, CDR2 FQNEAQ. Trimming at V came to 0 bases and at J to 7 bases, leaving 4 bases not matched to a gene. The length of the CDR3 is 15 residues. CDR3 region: CASSLAGTGGIEQYF. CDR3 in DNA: TGTGCCAGCAGCTTAGCCGGGACAGGGGGCATAGAGCAGTACTTC.

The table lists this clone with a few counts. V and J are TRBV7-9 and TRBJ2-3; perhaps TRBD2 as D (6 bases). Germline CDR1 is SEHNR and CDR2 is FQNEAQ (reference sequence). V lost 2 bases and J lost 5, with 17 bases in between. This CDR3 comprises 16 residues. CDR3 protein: CASSLPGTAEGDTQYF. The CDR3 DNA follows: TGTGCCAGCAGCTTACCCGGGACTGCCGAGGGAGATACGCAGTATTTT.

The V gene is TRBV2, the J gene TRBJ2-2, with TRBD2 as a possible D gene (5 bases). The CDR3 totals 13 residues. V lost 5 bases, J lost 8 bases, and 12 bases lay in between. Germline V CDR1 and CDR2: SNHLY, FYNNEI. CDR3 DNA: TGTGCCAGCAGTCTAGCCCGTTCAGGGGAGCTGTTTTTT. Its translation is CASSLARSGELFF.

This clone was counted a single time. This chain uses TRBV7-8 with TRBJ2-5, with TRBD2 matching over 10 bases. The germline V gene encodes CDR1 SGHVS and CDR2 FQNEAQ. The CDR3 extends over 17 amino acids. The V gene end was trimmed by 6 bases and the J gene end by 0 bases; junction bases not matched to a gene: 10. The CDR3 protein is CASSLGGSGGYQETQYF. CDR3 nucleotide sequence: TGTGCCAGCAGTCTAGGTGGTAGCGGGGGGTACCAAGAGACCCAGTACTTC.

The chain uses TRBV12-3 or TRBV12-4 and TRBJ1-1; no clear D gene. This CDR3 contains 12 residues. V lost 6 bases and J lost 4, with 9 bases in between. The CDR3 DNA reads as TGTGCCAGCAGCCGGGTCGGCACTGAAGCTTTCTTT. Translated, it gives CASSRVGTEAFF.

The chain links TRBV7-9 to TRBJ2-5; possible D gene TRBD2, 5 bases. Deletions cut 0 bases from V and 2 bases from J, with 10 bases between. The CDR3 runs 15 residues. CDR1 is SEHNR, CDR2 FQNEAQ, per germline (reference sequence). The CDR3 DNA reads TGTGCCAGCAGCTTAGCGCGGGCAGGTCAAGAGACCCAGTACTTC. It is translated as CASSLARAGQETQYF.

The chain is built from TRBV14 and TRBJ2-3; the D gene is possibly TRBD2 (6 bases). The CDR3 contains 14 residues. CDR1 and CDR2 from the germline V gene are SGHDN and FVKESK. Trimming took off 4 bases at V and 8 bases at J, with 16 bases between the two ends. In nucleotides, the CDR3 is TGTGCCAGCAGCCCCCGTGGGGGGAGCTCTACGCAGTATTTT. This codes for CASSPRGGSSTQYF.

CDR3 protein: CASSLGLAGYSYNEQFF. CDR3 DNA sequence: TGTGCCAGCAGCTTAGGCCTAGCGGGGTACTCCTACAATGAGCAGTTCTTC. This rearrangement joins TRBV7-8 to TRBJ2-1; 9 nucleotides line up with TRBD2. Germline V CDR1 and CDR2: SGHVS, FQNEAQ. V dropped 1 base and J dropped 0; count of bases not matched to a gene: 4. CDR3 size: 17 residues. The variable domain in full, with the rest retrieved from reference TRBV7-8 and TRBJ2-1, is GAGVSQSPRYKVAKRGQDVALRCDPISGHVSLFWYQQALGQGPEFLTYFQNEAQLDKSGLPSDRFFAERPEGSVSTLKIQRTQQEDSAVYLCASSLGLAGYSYNEQFFGPGTRLTVL.

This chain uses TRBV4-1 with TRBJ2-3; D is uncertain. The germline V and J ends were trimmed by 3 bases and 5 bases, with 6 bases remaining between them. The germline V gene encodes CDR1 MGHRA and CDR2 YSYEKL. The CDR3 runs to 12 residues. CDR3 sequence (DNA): TGCGCCAGCAGCCATCTGGTAGATACGCAGTATTTT. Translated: CASSHLVDTQYF.

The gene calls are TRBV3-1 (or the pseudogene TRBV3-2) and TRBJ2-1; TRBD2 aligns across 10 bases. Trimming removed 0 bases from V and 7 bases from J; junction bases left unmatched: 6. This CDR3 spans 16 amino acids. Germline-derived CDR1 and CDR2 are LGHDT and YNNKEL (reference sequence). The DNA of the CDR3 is TGTGCCAGCAGCCAAGAGTTGGGTAGCGGGGGGAATGAGCAGTTCTTC. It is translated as CASSQELGSGGNEQFF.